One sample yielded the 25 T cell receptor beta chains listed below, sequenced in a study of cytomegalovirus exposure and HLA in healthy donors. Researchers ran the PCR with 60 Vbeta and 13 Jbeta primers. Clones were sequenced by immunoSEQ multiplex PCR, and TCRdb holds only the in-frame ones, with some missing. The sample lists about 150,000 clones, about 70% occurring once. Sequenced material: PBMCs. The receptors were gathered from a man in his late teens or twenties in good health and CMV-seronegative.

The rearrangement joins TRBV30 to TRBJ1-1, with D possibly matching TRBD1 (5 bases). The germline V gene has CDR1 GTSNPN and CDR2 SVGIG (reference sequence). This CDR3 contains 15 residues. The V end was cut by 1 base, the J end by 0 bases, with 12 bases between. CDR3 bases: TGTGCCTGGAGTGACCGACAGATATTGAACACTGAAGCTTTCTTT. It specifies CAWSDRQILNTEAFF.

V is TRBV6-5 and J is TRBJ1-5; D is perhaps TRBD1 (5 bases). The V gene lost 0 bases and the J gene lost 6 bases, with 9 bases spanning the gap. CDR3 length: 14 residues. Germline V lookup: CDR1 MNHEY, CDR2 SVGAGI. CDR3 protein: CASSYSKGVQPQHF. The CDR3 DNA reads TGTGCCAGCAGTTACTCGAAAGGGGTTCAGCCCCAGCATTTT.

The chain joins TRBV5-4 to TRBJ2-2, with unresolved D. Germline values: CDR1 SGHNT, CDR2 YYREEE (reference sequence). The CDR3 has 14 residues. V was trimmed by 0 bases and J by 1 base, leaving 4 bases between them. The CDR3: CASSLAGNTGELFF. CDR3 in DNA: TGTGCCAGCAGCTTGGCAGGGAACACCGGGGAGCTGTTTTTT.

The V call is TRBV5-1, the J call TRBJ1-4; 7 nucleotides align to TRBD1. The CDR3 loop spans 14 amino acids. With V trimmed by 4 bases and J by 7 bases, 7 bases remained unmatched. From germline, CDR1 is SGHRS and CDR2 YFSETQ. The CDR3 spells CASSPRAGGEKLFF. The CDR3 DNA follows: TGCGCCAGCAGCCCGAGGGCAGGGGGTGAAAAACTGTTTTTT.

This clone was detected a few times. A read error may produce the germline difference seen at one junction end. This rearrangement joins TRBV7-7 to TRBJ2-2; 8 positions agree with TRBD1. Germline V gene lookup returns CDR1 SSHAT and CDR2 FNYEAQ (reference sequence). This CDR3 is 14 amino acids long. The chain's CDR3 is CASSPDRVTGELFF. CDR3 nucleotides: TGTGCTAGCAGTCCGGACAGGGTAACCGGGGAGCTGTTTTTT.

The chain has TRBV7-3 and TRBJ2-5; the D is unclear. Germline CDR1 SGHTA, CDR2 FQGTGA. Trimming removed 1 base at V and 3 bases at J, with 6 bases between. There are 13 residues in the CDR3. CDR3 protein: CASSLIEEETQYF. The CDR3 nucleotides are TGTGCCAGCAGCTTAATAGAAGAAGAGACCCAGTACTTC.

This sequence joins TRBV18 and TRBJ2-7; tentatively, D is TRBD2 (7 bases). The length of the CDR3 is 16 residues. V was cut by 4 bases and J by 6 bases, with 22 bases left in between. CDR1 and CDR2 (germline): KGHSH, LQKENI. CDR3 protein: CASSLVLGGAPGEQYF. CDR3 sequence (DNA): TGTGCCAGCTCACTAGTCCTGGGGGGGGCGCCTGGCGAGCAGTACTTC.

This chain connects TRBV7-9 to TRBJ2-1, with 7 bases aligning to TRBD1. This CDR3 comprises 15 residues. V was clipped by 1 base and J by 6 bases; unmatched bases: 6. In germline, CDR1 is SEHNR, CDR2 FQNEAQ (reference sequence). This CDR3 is CASSLVQGPSNEQFF. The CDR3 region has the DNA TGTGCCAGCAGCTTAGTACAGGGGCCATCCAATGAGCAGTTCTTC. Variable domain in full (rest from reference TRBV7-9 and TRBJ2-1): DTGVSQNPRHKITKRGQNVTFRCDPISEHNRLYWYRQTLGQGPEFLTYFQNEAQLEKSRLLSDRFSAERPKGSFSTLEIQRTEQGDSAMYLCASSLVQGPSNEQFFGPGTRLTVL.

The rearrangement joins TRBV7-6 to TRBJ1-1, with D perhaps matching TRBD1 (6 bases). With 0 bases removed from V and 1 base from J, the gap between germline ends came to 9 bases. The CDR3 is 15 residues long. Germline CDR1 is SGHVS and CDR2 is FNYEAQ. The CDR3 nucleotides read TGTGCCAGCAGCTTAGCGGGGGCGCGGAACACTGAAGCTTTCTTT. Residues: CASSLAGARNTEAFF.

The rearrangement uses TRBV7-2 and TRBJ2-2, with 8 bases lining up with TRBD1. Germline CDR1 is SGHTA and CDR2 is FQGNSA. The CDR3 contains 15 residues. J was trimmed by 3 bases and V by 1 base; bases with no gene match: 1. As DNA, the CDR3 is TGTGCCAGCAGCTTAGGGACAGGGTACACCGGGGAGCTGTTTTTT. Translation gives CASSLGTGYTGELFF.

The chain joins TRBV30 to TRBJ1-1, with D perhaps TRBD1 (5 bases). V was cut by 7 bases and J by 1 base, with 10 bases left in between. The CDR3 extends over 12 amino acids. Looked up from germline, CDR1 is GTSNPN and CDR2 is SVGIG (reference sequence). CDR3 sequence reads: CAFKGANTEAFF. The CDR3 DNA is TGTGCCTTCAAAGGGGCGAACACTGAAGCTTTCTTT.

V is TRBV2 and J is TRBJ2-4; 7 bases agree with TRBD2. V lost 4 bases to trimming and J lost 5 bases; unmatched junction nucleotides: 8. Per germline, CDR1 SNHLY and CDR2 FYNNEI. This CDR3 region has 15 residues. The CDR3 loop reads CASSGRDYDENIQYF. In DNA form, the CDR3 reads TGTGCCAGCAGTGGCCGGGACTACGACGAAAACATTCAGTACTTC.

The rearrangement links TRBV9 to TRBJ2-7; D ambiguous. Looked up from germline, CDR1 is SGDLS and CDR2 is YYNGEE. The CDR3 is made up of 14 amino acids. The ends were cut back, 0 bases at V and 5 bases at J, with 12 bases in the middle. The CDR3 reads CASSVDHSPHEQYF. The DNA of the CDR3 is TGTGCCAGCAGCGTAGATCACTCGCCCCACGAGCAGTACTTC. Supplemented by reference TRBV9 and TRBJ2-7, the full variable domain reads DSGVTQTPKHLITATGQRVTLRCSPRSGDLSVYWYQQSLDQGLQFLIQYYNGEERAKGNILERFSAQQFPDLHSELNLSSLELGDSALYFCASSVDHSPHEQYFGPGTRLTVT.

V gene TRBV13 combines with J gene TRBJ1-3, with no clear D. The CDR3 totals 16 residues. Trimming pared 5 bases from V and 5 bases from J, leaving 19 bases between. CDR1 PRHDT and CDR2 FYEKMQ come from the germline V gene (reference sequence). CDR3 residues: CASSLAPGFVRNTIYF. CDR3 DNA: TGTGCCAGCAGCCTCGCCCCGGGGTTTGTGCGAAACACCATATATTTT.

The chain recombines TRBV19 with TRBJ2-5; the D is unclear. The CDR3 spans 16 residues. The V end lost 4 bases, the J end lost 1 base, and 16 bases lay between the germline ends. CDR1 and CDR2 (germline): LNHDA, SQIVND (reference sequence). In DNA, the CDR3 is TGTGCCAGTAGTAGTTCAGTAAACCCACCCCAAGAGACCCAGTACTTC. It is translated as CASSSSVNPPQETQYF. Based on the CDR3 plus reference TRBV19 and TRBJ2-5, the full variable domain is DGGITQSPKYLFRKEGQNVTLSCEQNLNHDAMYWYRQDPGQGLRLIYYSQIVNDFQKGDIAEGYSVSREKKESFPLTVTSAQKNPTAFYLCASSSSVNPPQETQYFGPGTRLLVL.

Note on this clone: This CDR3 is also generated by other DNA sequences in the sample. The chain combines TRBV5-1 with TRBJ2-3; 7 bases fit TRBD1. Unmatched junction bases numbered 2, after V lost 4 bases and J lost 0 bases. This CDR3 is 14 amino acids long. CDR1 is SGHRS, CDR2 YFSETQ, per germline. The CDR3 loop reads CASSPGQSTDTQYF. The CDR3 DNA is TGCGCCAGCAGCCCGGGACAGAGCACAGATACGCAGTATTTT. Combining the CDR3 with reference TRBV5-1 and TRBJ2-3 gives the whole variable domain KAGVTQTPRYLIKTRGQQVTLSCSPISGHRSVSWYQQTPGQGLQFLFEYFSETQRNKGNFPGRFSGRQFSNSRSEMNVSTLELGDSALYLCASSPGQSTDTQYFGPGTRLTVL.

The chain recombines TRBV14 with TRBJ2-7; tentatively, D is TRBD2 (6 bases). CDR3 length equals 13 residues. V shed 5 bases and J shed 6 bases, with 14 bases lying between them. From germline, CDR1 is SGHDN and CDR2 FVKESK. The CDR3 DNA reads TGTGCCAGCAGCTGGGATTTGGGGGGCGAGCAGTACTTC. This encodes CASSWDLGGEQYF.

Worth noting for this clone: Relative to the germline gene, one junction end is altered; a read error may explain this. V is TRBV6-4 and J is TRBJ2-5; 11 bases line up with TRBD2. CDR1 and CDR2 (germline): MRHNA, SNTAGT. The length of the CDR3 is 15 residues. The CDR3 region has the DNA TGTGCCAGCAGTGAACTAGCGGGGGCTCAAGGGACCCAGTACTTC. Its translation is CASSELAGAQGTQYF.

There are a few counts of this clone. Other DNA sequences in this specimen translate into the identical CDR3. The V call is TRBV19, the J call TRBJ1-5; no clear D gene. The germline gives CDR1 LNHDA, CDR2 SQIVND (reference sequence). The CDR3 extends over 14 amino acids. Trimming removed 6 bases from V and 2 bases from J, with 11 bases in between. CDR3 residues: CASSPGRGNQPQHF. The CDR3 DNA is TGTGCCAGTAGCCCCGGGAGAGGCAATCAGCCCCAGCATTTT. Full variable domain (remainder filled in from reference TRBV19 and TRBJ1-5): DGGITQSPKYLFRKEGQNVTLSCEQNLNHDAMYWYRQDPGQGLRLIYYSQIVNDFQKGDIAEGYSVSREKKESFPLTVTSAQKNPTAFYLCASSPGRGNQPQHFGDGTRLSIL.

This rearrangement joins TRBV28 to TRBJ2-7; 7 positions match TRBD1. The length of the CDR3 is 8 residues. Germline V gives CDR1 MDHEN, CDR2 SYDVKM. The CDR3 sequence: CPRDSINV. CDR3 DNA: TGCCCCCGGGACAGTATAAACGTC.

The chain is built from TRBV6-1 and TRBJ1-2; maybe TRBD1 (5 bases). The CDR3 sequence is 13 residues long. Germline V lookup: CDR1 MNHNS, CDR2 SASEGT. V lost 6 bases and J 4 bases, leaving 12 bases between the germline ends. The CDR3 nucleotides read TGTGCCAGCAGCGATACAGGCCTCTATGGCTACACCTTC. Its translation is CASSDTGLYGYTF.

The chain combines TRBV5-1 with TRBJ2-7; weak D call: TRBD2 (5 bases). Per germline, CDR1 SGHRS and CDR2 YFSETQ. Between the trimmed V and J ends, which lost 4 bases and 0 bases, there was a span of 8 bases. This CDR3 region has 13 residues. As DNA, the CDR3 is TGCGCCAGCAGCGCGGGCAGCTCCTACGAGCAGTACTTC. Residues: CASSAGSSYEQYF. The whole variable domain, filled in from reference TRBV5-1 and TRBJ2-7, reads KAGVTQTPRYLIKTRGQQVTLSCSPISGHRSVSWYQQTPGQGLQFLFEYFSETQRNKGNFPGRFSGRQFSNSRSEMNVSTLELGDSALYLCASSAGSSYEQYFGPGTRLTVT.

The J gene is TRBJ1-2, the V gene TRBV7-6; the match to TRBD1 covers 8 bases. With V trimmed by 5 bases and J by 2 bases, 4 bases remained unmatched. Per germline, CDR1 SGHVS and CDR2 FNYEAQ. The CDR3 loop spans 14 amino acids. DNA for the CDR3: TGTGCCAGCAGCCCCCGGACAGGGAACTATGGCTACACCTTC. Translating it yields CASSPRTGNYGYTF.

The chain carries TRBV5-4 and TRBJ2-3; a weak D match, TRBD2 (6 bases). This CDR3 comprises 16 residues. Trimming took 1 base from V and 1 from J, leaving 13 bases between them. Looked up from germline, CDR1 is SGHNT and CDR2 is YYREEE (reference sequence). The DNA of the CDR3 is TGTGCCAGCAGCTTGAATGGCGGGGCAGGCACAGATACGCAGTATTTT. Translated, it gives CASSLNGGAGTDTQYF.

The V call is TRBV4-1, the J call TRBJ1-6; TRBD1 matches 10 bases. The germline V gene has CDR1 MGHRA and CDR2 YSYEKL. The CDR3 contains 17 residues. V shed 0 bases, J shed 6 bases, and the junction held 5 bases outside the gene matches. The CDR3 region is CASSQESWTGGNSPLHF. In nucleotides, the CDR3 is TGCGCCAGCAGCCAAGAGTCGTGGACAGGGGGTAATTCACCCCTCCACTTT.